Below are 14 T cell receptor beta chains sequenced from a single sample in a study of shared clonotypes between healthy human individuals. TCRdb keeps only in-frame clones here, not all; method: immunoSEQ multiplex PCR. The sample includes roughly 890,000 clones, over 90% of them seen just once. In the naive CD8 group, cells lacked CD45RO and were positively selected for CCR7, so terminally differentiated effector memory CD45RA+ cells were left out. The sequenced sample consisted of naive CD8+ T cells sorted from blood. The source is a man aged 25 to 40 in good health.

V usage is TRBV27 and J usage is TRBJ2-7; 7 bases are shared with TRBD2. The germline V gene encodes CDR1 MNHEY and CDR2 SMNVEV (reference sequence). The V gene end was trimmed by 4 bases and the J gene end by 1 base; junction bases not matched to a gene: 7. CDR3 size: 15 residues. In nucleotides, the CDR3 is TGTGCCAGCAGTTCACGGGGTAGCGGGTCCTACGAGCAGTACTTC. It is translated as CASSSRGSGSYEQYF.

The chain links TRBV27 to TRBJ2-3; 9 bases map to TRBD2. The trim removed 5 bases at V and 2 bases at J, leaving 20 bases unmatched. The CDR3 spans 20 residues. Looked up from germline, CDR1 is MNHEY and CDR2 is SMNVEV (reference sequence). The CDR3 DNA sequence: TGTGCCAGCAGTCTTCATAGCGGGAGCGACGGACCCAAATCCACAGATACGCAGTATTTT. Residues: CASSLHSGSDGPKSTDTQYF.

The table lists this clone with a count of one. J is TRBJ1-2 and V is TRBV7-9; D uncertain. This CDR3 region has 17 residues. Trimming removed 5 bases from V and 0 bases from J, with 19 bases in between. CDR1 SEHNR and CDR2 FQNEAQ come from the germline V gene (reference sequence). The DNA for the CDR3 is TGTGCCAGCAGCCCCCCCCCAATCGACTTTACTAACTATGGCTACACCTTC. This sequence encodes CASSPPPIDFTNYGYTF.

This clone was seen only once. The V gene is TRBV7-8, the J gene TRBJ1-2, with 8 bases fitting TRBD1. From germline, CDR1 is SGHVS and CDR2 FQNEAQ. The CDR3 loop spans 15 amino acids. The V gene end was trimmed by 1 base and the J gene end by 2 bases; junction bases not matched to a gene: 3. CDR3: CASSLGGTGNYGYTF. CDR3 nucleotides: TGTGCCAGCAGCTTAGGGGGGACAGGAAACTATGGCTACACCTTC. Based on the CDR3 plus reference TRBV7-8 and TRBJ1-2, the full variable domain is GAGVSQSPRYKVAKRGQDVALRCDPISGHVSLFWYQQALGQGPEFLTYFQNEAQLDKSGLPSDRFFAERPEGSVSTLKIQRTQQEDSAVYLCASSLGGTGNYGYTFGSGTRLTVV.

DNA of the CDR3: TGTGCCAGCAAAAGGGAGGGTAGCAATCAGCCCCAGCATTTT. Its translation: CASKREGSNQPQHF. The rearrangement joins TRBV2 to TRBJ1-5, with D unclear. Trimming shortened V by 7 bases and J by 0 bases, and 10 bases separated the two germline ends. The CDR3 is 14 amino acids. Germline V gene sequence: CDR1 SNHLY, CDR2 FYNNEI.

The rearrangement joins TRBV2 to TRBJ2-5; 7 bases line up with TRBD2. After removal of 7 bases from V and 4 bases from J, the junction contained 12 bases not matched to a gene. There are 15 residues in the CDR3. In germline, CDR1 is SNHLY, CDR2 FYNNEI. The CDR3 is CASKRGGYPLETQYF. CDR3 nucleotides: TGTGCCAGCAAGCGCGGGGGTTACCCACTAGAGACCCAGTACTTC.

The V and J genes are TRBV4-3 and TRBJ1-4, with a weak D call TRBD1 (5 bases). Germline V lookup: CDR1 LGHNA, CDR2 YSLEER. The CDR3 length is 17 residues. Trimming stripped 1 base from V and 7 bases from J, with 19 bases between. In DNA form, the CDR3 reads TGCGCCAGCAGCCAAGTAATGGCAGGGAGGAGAGTTGAAAAACTGTTTTTT. This encodes CASSQVMAGRRVEKLFF.

This clone appeared once. This chain uses TRBV28 with TRBJ2-1, with 7 bases lining up with TRBD1. CDR1 is MDHEN and CDR2 is SYDVKM in the germline V gene. This CDR3 is 14 amino acids long. V shed 3 bases and J 8 bases; nucleotides not matched to a gene: 7. The CDR3 spells CASSFRQGTDEQFF. CDR3 nucleotide sequence: TGTGCCAGCAGTTTCAGACAGGGTACGGATGAGCAGTTCTTC.

For this clone: Distinct nucleotide sequences in the sample also encode this CDR3. The chain is built from TRBV27 and TRBJ2-1; D gene ambiguous. Germline V gives CDR1 MNHEY, CDR2 SMNVEV (reference sequence). This CDR3 region has 14 residues. The V gene lost 3 bases and the J gene lost 0 bases, with 6 bases spanning the gap. The CDR3 bases are TGTGCCAGCAGTTTCAGCAGCTCCTACAATGAGCAGTTCTTC. This translates into CASSFSSSYNEQFF.

This chain joins TRBV7-8 and TRBJ1-1; the D is unclear. Trimming took off 1 base at V and 1 base at J, with 7 bases between the two ends. Germline CDR1 is SGHVS and CDR2 is FQNEAQ. This CDR3 has 14 residues. The CDR3 loop reads CASSLGMENTEAFF. The CDR3 region has the DNA TGTGCCAGCAGCTTAGGAATGGAGAACACTGAAGCTTTCTTT.

The chain has TRBV25-1 and TRBJ1-2; the D is unclear. CDR1 is MGHDK and CDR2 is SYGVNS in the germline V gene. Between the trimmed V and J ends, which lost 3 bases and 1 base, there was a span of 18 bases. The CDR3 has 17 residues. In DNA, the CDR3 is TGTGCCAGCAGTGATTTCCACATCAGTTCAATTAACTATGGCTACACCTTC. This translates into CASSDFHISSINYGYTF.

J is TRBJ1-4 and V is TRBV7-9, with a weak D call TRBD1 (5 bases). From germline, CDR1 is SEHNR and CDR2 FQNEAQ (reference sequence). The CDR3 length is 14 residues. The V and J ends lost 3 bases and 7 bases respectively, with 12 bases between them. CDR3 region: CASSLEGASEKLFF. The CDR3 nucleotides read TGTGCCAGCAGCTTGGAAGGGGCTTCTGAAAAACTGTTTTTT.

This chain connects TRBV27 to TRBJ2-7; D may be TRBD2 (6 bases). There are 11 residues in the CDR3. Trimming removed 11 bases from V and 6 bases from J, with 14 bases in between. Germline CDR1 MNHEY, CDR2 SMNVEV (reference sequence). In DNA, the CDR3 is TGTGCCGCGGGGAAAATTTCCGAGCAGTACTTC. This codes for CAAGKISEQYF.

The chain uses TRBV2 and TRBJ2-7; TRBD2 is a possible D gene (5 bases). The CDR3 contains 16 residues. In germline, CDR1 is SNHLY, CDR2 FYNNEI. V was trimmed by 2 bases and J by 2 bases, leaving 16 bases between them. This chain's CDR3 is CASSELGGLATYEQYF. CDR3 DNA sequence: TGTGCCAGCAGTGAATTGGGTGGGCTAGCCACCTACGAGCAGTACTTC.